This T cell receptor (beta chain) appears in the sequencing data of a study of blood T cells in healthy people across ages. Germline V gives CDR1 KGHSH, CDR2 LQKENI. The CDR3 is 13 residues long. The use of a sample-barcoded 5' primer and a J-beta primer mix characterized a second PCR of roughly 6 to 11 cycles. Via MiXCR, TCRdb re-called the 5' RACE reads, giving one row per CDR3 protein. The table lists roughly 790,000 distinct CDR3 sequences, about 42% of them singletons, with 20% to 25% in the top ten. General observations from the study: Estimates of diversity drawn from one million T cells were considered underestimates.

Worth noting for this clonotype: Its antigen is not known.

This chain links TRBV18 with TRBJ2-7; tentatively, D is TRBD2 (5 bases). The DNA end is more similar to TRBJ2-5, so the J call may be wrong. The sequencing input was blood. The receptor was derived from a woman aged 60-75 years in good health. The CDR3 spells CASSPGSGQTQYF. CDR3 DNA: TGTGCCAGCTCACCGGGCAGCGGCCAGACCCAGTACTTC.